Below are 29 T cell receptor beta chains sequenced from a single sample in a study of cytomegalovirus exposure and HLA in healthy donors. Use of 60 Vbeta and 13 Jbeta primers characterized the PCR. Measured with immunoSEQ multiplex PCR; TCRdb has only the in-frame clones, and not every one. The table lists around 200,000 clones, roughly 75% of them singletons. Sequencing used PBMCs. All receptors come from a man aged 25 to 40 in good health and CMV-seropositive.

In its sample, this clone was seen once. The chain uses TRBV19 and TRBJ1-4, with D tentatively TRBD1 (5 bases). V gave up 2 bases and J gave up 8 bases, with 18 bases separating them. The CDR3 covers 16 residues. CDR1 LNHDA and CDR2 SQIVND come from the germline V gene (reference sequence). CDR3 sequence reads: CASSIRLAGGGEKLFF. The CDR3 nucleotides read TGTGCCAGTAGTATACGACTCGCCGGTGGGGGGGAAAAACTGTTTTTT.

As to this clone: A junction end diverges from the germline sequence, so it may reflect a read error. Other nucleotide sequences from this sample produce the same CDR3. The chain carries TRBV5-1 and TRBJ2-5, with 10 bases fitting TRBD2. The CDR3 runs to 18 residues. CDR1 and CDR2 from the germline V gene are SGHRS and YFSETQ. CDR3 in amino acids: CASSLVGAASGGQETQYF. The CDR3 region has the DNA TGCGCCAGCAGCTTGGTAGGGGCGGCTAGCGGGGGCCAAGAGACTCAGTACTTC.

The chain uses TRBV30 and TRBJ2-7, with 9 bases fitting TRBD1. CDR1 is GTSNPN, CDR2 SVGIG, per germline (reference sequence). The CDR3 runs to 13 residues. As DNA, the CDR3 is TGTGCTTGGGGGACAGGGACTAACTACGAGCAGTACTTC. Residues: CAWGTGTNYEQYF.

The chain combines TRBV30 with TRBJ1-2; possible D gene TRBD1, 6 bases. V lost 5 bases, J lost 6 bases, and 16 bases lay in between. Germline V gene lookup returns CDR1 GTSNPN and CDR2 SVGIG (reference sequence). CDR3 size: 13 residues. This chain's CDR3 is CAWGVIRGNGYTF. In DNA, the CDR3 is TGTGCCTGGGGCGTAATCAGGGGAAATGGCTACACCTTC.

The chain couples TRBV7-2 to TRBJ1-1; D may be TRBD1 (5 bases). This CDR3 contains 14 residues. From germline, CDR1 is SGHTA and CDR2 FQGNSA. Between the trimmed V and J ends, which lost 5 bases and 4 bases, there was a span of 14 bases. This chain's CDR3 is CASSPTGGGTEAFF. CDR3 nucleotides: TGTGCCAGCAGCCCCACGGGGGGGGGCACTGAAGCTTTCTTT.

This chain connects TRBV5-4 to TRBJ1-4; the match to TRBD1 covers 8 bases. V was clipped by 0 bases and J by 10 bases; unmatched bases: 11. This CDR3 contains 16 residues. Germline V gene sequence: CDR1 SGHNT, CDR2 YYREEE (reference sequence). CDR3 coding DNA: TGTGCCAGCAGCTTGGGACTCAGGGGGCAGGAAGGAAAACTGTTTTTT. As protein: CASSLGLRGQEGKLFF.

This chain links TRBV7-3 with TRBJ1-1; perhaps TRBD1 as D (6 bases). The V gene lost 5 bases and the J gene lost 2 bases, with 15 bases spanning the gap. There are 15 residues in the CDR3. Looked up from germline, CDR1 is SGHTA and CDR2 is FQGTGA. CDR3 bases: TGTGCCAGCAGCCTTAAGGGGGTCGGAAACACTGAAGCTTTCTTT. This codes for CASSLKGVGNTEAFF.

This clone appeared a few times. The DNA of the CDR3 is TGTGCCAGCAGTTTTACGGGACATGGTGTCCCAAATCAGCCCCAGCATTTT. Amino acid sequence: CASSFTGHGVPNQPQHF. This chain connects TRBV27 to TRBJ1-5; D possibly corresponds to TRBD1 (6 bases). Trimming took 3 bases from V and 4 from J, leaving 19 bases between them. There are 17 residues in the CDR3. Per germline, CDR1 MNHEY and CDR2 SMNVEV (reference sequence).

The gene calls are TRBV7-8 and TRBJ2-1; weak D call: TRBD2 (6 bases). There are 16 residues in the CDR3. CDR1 and CDR2 from the germline V gene are SGHVS and FQNEAQ. V lost 7 bases, J lost 4 bases, and 20 bases lay in between. The DNA of the CDR3 is TGTGCCAGCAAGGGAGAAGGAGGGGAGCGGTACAATGAGCAGTTCTTC. Its translation: CASKGEGGERYNEQFF.

In its sample, this clone was seen a few times. The V gene is TRBV14, the J gene TRBJ2-1; TRBD2 matches at 9 bases. Germline V gene lookup returns CDR1 SGHDN and CDR2 FVKESK. The V gene end was trimmed by 4 bases and the J gene end by 7 bases; junction bases not matched to a gene: 14. The CDR3 is made up of 17 amino acids. CDR3 loop: CASSPRDRAGGTNEQFF. Written as DNA, the CDR3 is TGTGCCAGCAGCCCCCGAGACCGGGCGGGAGGGACAAATGAGCAGTTCTTC.

This clone has only a few counts. This chain links TRBV7-9 with TRBJ1-1, with D perhaps TRBD1 (6 bases). With 5 bases removed from V and 0 bases from J, the gap between germline ends came to 13 bases. This CDR3 has 15 residues. From germline, CDR1 is SEHNR and CDR2 FQNEAQ (reference sequence). This CDR3 is CASSPMQGLNTEAFF. CDR3 DNA sequence: TGTGCCAGCAGCCCGATGCAGGGGCTGAACACTGAAGCTTTCTTT.

CDR3 nucleotide sequence: TGTGCCAGCACGCGTCGGGATGTCTACGAGCAGTACTTC. This encodes CASTRRDVYEQYF. This rearrangement joins TRBV18 to TRBJ2-7; D perhaps matches TRBD2 (5 bases). Germline values: CDR1 KGHSH, CDR2 LQKENI. The CDR3 has 13 residues. V was clipped by 8 bases and J by 3 bases, with 14 bases between them.

The V call is TRBV6-5, the J call TRBJ2-5, with D perhaps matching TRBD2 (7 bases). V lost 6 bases and J lost 4, with 15 bases in between. Germline lookup yields CDR1 MNHEY and CDR2 SVGAGI. CDR3 size: 14 residues. In nucleotides, the CDR3 is TGTGCCAGCAGGATGGGGGGGCGGGGAGAGACCCAGTACTTC. Its translation is CASRMGGRGETQYF.

The CDR3 loop is CASTIWGGEQYF. CDR3 nucleotides: TGTGCCAGCACGATCTGGGGGGGCGAGCAGTACTTC. The rearrangement uses TRBV5-6 and TRBJ2-7; TRBD2 agrees at 7 bases. V shed 6 bases, J shed 6 bases, and the junction held 6 bases outside the gene matches. Germline loops: CDR1 SGHDT, CDR2 YYEEEE. The CDR3 loop spans 12 amino acids.

The rearrangement joins TRBV10-3 to TRBJ2-3; D is perhaps TRBD2 (6 bases). Trimming took 3 bases from V and 2 from J, leaving 12 bases between them. The CDR3 sequence is 15 residues long. Germline CDR1 reads ENHRY; CDR2 reads SYGVKD. For the CDR3, the DNA is TGTGCCATCAGTGATGGGGGAGGTTCCACAGATACGCAGTATTTT. It specifies CAISDGGGSTDTQYF.

This chain links TRBV6-5 with TRBJ1-3; 9 positions agree with TRBD1. The CDR3 runs to 15 residues. In germline, CDR1 is MNHEY, CDR2 SVGAGI. J gave up 6 bases and V 8 bases, and 11 bases lay outside the gene matches. This chain's CDR3 is CASSPQGANQNTIYF. In DNA, the CDR3 is TGTGCCAGCTCTCCACAGGGGGCAAACCAAAACACCATATATTTT.

This chain uses TRBV7-3 with TRBJ2-7; D is perhaps TRBD2 (6 bases). Germline CDR1 and CDR2: SGHTA and FQGTGA. This CDR3 is built from 14 residues. Trimming pared 5 bases from V and 4 bases from J, leaving 15 bases between. This CDR3 reads CASSRGDGGYEQYF. CDR3 coding DNA: TGTGCCAGCAGCCGCGGGGACGGTGGTTACGAGCAGTACTTC.

J is TRBJ1-1 and V is TRBV11-2, with D uncertain. CDR1 is SGHAT, CDR2 FQNNGV, per germline. This CDR3 comprises 13 residues. The V end lost 1 base, the J end lost 4 bases, and 7 bases lay between the germline ends. The CDR3 protein is CASSLAPSTEAFF. The CDR3 DNA follows: TGTGCCAGCAGCTTAGCCCCCAGCACTGAAGCTTTCTTT.

The chain recombines TRBV15 with TRBJ1-1; 10 bases are a match to TRBD1. The trim removed 3 bases at V and 3 bases at J, leaving 4 bases unmatched. CDR1 is LNHNV and CDR2 is YYDKDF in the germline V gene (reference sequence). The CDR3 length is 15 residues. DNA for the CDR3: TGTGCCACCAGCAGTCCGGGACAGGGGTACACTGAAGCTTTCTTT. Its protein is CATSSPGQGYTEAFF.

The DNA of the CDR3 is TGTGCCAGCTCGGGACAGGGAAATCAGCCCCAGCATTTT. Translated, it gives CASSGQGNQPQHF. The J gene is TRBJ1-5, the V gene TRBV18; TRBD1 matches 9 bases. The V gene end was trimmed by 6 bases and the J gene end by 4 bases; junction bases not matched to a gene: 1. CDR1 is KGHSH and CDR2 is LQKENI in the germline V gene. CDR3 length: 13 residues.

The rearrangement joins TRBV19 to TRBJ2-1; unclear D gene. Trimming pared 5 bases from V and 9 bases from J, leaving 8 bases between. CDR1 and CDR2 from the germline V gene are LNHDA and SQIVND (reference sequence). This CDR3 has 11 residues. Written as DNA, the CDR3 is TGTGCCAGTAGTTGGGCTGCTGAGCAGTTCTTC. Translating it yields CASSWAAEQFF. Full variable domain (remainder filled in from reference TRBV19 and TRBJ2-1): DGGITQSPKYLFRKEGQNVTLSCEQNLNHDAMYWYRQDPGQGLRLIYYSQIVNDFQKGDIAEGYSVSREKKESFPLTVTSAQKNPTAFYLCASSWAAEQFFGPGTRLTVL.

This clone was counted once. V usage is TRBV11-1 and J usage is TRBJ2-7; D remains ambiguous. V lost 1 base and J 3 bases, leaving 10 bases between the germline ends. Germline CDR1 and CDR2: SGHAT and FQDESV (reference sequence). This CDR3 has 14 amino acids. The CDR3 coding sequence is TGTGCCAGCAGCTTAGTGGAGAGTCGCTACGAGCAGTACTTC. Its protein is CASSLVESRYEQYF.

This chain uses TRBV6-1 with TRBJ1-5, with D unresolved. Germline CDR1 reads MNHNS; CDR2 reads SASEGT. Between the trimmed V and J ends, which lost 4 bases and 4 bases, there was a span of 5 bases. This CDR3 is 12 amino acids long. The CDR3 bases are TGTGCCAGCAGTGCCGCGAATCAGCCCCAGCATTTT. The encoded protein is CASSAANQPQHF.

The chain employs TRBV6-1 and TRBJ2-7; no definite D call. V was shortened by 6 bases and J by 0 bases, with 6 bases between the two germline ends. Germline V gene data show CDR1 as MNHNS and CDR2 as SASEGT. CDR3 length: 12 residues. The DNA of the CDR3 is TGTGCCAGCAGACAAAGCTCCTACGAGCAGTACTTC. This codes for CASRQSSYEQYF.

This chain joins TRBV6-1 and TRBJ1-2; 10 nucleotides align to TRBD1. There are 15 residues in the CDR3. J was trimmed by 6 bases and V by 6 bases; bases with no gene match: 10. Germline V gene sequence: CDR1 MNHNS, CDR2 SASEGT. The CDR3: CASSGTSGTGDGYTF. The CDR3 DNA reads as TGTGCCAGCAGCGGAACCTCCGGGACAGGGGATGGCTACACCTTC.

V usage is TRBV30 and J usage is TRBJ2-5; perhaps TRBD2 as D (6 bases). Germline values: CDR1 GTSNPN, CDR2 SVGIG (reference sequence). V lost 7 bases to trimming and J lost 1 base, with 13 bases between them. The CDR3 runs 13 residues. The CDR3 sequence is CAFEWGVQETQYF. The CDR3, as DNA: TGTGCCTTCGAGTGGGGGGTCCAAGAGACCCAGTACTTC.

V and J are TRBV5-1 and TRBJ2-5; 9 bases map to TRBD1. Germline V lookup: CDR1 SGHRS, CDR2 YFSETQ. This CDR3 region has 15 residues. The junction had 7 bases not matched to a gene; V was cut back by 4 bases and J by 3 bases. The CDR3 reads CASSVPTGGEETQYF. CDR3 nucleotides: TGCGCCAGCAGCGTCCCGACAGGGGGTGAAGAGACCCAGTACTTC.

The CDR3 region is CASSITGGQETQYF. The DNA of the CDR3 is TGTGCCAGTAGTATTACGGGGGGCCAAGAGACCCAGTACTTC. The rearrangement joins TRBV19 to TRBJ2-5, with TRBD2 matching 7 bases. V shed 3 bases, J shed 1 base, and the junction held 2 bases outside the gene matches. This CDR3 has 14 residues. The germline CDR1 and CDR2 sequences are LNHDA and SQIVND (reference sequence).

This clone was found once. At one of its ends the junction is not consistent with the germline gene, which may arise from a read error. The chain recombines TRBV10-3 with TRBJ2-7, with D possibly being TRBD1 (6 bases). The CDR3 is 12 amino acids. Looked up from germline, CDR1 is ENHRY and CDR2 is SYGVKD. This chain's CDR3 is CAISEAGDPLDF. The CDR3 DNA is TGTGCCATCAGTGAGGCAGGGGACCCTTTGGACTTC.